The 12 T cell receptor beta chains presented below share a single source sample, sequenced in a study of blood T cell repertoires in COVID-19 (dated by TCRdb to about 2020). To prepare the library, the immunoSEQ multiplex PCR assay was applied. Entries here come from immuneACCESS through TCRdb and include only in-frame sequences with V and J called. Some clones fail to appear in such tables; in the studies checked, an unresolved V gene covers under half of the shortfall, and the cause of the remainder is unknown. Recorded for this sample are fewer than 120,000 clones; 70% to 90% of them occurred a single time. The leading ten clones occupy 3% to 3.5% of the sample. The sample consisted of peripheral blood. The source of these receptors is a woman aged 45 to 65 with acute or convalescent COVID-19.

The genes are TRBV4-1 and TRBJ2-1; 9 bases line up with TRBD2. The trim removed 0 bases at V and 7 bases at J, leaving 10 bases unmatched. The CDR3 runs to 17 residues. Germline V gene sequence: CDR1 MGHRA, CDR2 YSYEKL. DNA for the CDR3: TGCGCCAGCAGCCAAGAAGGCGGCGGGAGGGCCTTAAATGAGCAGTTCTTC. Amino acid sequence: CASSQEGGGRALNEQFF.

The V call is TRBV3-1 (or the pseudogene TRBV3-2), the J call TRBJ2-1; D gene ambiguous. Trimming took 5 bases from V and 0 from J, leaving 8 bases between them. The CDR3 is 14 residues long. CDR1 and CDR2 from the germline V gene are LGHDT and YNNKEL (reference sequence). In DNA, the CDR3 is TGTGCCAGCAGCTCCCTCAGCTCCTACAATGAGCAGTTCTTC. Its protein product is CASSSLSSYNEQFF.

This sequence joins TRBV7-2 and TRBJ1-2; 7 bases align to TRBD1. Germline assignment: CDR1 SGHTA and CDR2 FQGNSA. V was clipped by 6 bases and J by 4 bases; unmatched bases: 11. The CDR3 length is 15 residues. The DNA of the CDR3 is TGTGCCAGCAGTCTCCCACAGGGGAAACTCTATGGCTACACCTTC. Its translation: CASSLPQGKLYGYTF.

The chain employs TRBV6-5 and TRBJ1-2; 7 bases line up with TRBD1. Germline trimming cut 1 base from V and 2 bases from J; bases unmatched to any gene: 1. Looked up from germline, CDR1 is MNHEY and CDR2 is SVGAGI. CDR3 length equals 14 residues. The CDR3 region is CASSYWGQNYGYTF. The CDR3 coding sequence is TGTGCCAGCAGTTACTGGGGACAGAACTATGGCTACACCTTC.

CDR3 in amino acids: CASSRLGQGGFNEKLFF. The CDR3 bases are TGTGCCAGCAGCCGCCTGGGACAGGGGGGCTTTAATGAAAAACTGTTTTTT. The chain recombines TRBV14 with TRBJ1-4; 11 bases are a match to TRBD1. CDR1 is SGHDN, CDR2 FVKESK, per germline. This CDR3 has 17 amino acids. The ends lost 4 bases at V and 4 bases at J; junction bases unmatched: 8.

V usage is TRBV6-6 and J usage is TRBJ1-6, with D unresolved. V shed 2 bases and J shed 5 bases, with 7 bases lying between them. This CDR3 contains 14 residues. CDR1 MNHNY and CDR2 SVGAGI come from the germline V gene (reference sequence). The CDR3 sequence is CASSYGPHNSPLHF. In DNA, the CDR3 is TGTGCCAGCAGTTACGGCCCGCATAATTCACCCCTCCACTTT.

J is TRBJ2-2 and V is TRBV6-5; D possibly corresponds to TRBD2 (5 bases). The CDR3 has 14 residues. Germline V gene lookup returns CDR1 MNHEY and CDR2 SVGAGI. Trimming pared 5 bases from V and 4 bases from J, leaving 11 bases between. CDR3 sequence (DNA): TGTGCCAGCAGTCCCTCGGAGGTCACCGGGGAGCTGTTTTTT. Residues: CASSPSEVTGELFF.

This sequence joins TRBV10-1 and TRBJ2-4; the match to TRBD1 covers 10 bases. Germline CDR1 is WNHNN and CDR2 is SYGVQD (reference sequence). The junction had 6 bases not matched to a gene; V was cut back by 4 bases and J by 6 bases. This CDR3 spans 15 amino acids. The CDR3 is CASSVGTGEGNIQYF. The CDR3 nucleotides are TGCGCCAGCAGTGTCGGGACAGGGGAGGGAAACATTCAGTACTTC.

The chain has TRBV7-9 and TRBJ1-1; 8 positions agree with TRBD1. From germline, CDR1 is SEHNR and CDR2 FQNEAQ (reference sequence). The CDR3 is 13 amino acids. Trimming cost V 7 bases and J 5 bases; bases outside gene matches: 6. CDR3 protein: CASNSQGATEAFF. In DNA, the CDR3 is TGTGCCAGCAACTCCCAGGGGGCGACTGAAGCTTTCTTT.

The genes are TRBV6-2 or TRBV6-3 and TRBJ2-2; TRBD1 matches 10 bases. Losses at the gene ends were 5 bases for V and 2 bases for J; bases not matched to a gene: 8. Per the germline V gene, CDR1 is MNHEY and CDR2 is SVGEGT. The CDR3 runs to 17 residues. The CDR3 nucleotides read TGTGCCAGCAGTGACAGGGGGCGAGGGAGAAACACCGGGGAGCTGTTTTTT. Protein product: CASSDRGRGRNTGELFF.

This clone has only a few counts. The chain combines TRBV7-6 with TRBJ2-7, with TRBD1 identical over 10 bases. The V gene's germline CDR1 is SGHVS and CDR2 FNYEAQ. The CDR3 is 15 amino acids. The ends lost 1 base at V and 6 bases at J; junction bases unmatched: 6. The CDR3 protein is CASSLEGTGVSEQYF. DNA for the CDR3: TGTGCCAGCAGCTTAGAAGGGACAGGGGTAAGCGAGCAGTACTTC.

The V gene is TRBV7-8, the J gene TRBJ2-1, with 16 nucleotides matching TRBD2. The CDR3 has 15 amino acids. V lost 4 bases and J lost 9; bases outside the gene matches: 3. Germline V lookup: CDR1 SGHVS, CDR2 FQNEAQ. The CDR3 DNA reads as TGTGCCAGCAGCTCGGGACTAGCGGGAGGGGGTGAGCAGTTCTTC. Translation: CASSSGLAGGGEQFF.